The entry below gives a single T cell receptor (beta chain) sequence along with its context. Antigen: not known. This sample was included in a study of T cells in Graves' hyperthyroidism and ophthalmopathy. Study in general: Sampling of peripheral blood happened at initial diagnosis, prior to any treatment.

TCR beta CDR3 region amplification was performed from RNA transcripts. Using the HTBI primer set, a first-round RT-PCR was run on the TCR CDR3. TCRdb called the multiplex PCR reads again in MiXCR, with one record for every CDR3 protein. The sample has hundreds of thousands of distinct CDR3 sequences, about 14% seen once. Trimming at V came to 5 bases and at J to 1 base, leaving 5 bases not matched to a gene. CDR3 length: 15 residues. General study findings and limits: Blood also carried most thyroid clonotypes expanded above 0.001. The model's output predicted ophthalmopathy at a median of roughly 6 months prior to onset.

The J gene is TRBJ1-3, the V gene TRBV12-3 or TRBV12-4, with TRBD1 matching over 7 bases. The receptor was derived from a woman in her forties or fifties with Graves' ophthalmopathy. Sequencing was carried out using blood. CDR3 DNA: TGTGCCAGCAGTCCTGCGGGACAGTCTGGAAACACCATATATTTT. It specifies CASSPAGQSGNTIYF.